A selection of T cell receptor beta chains follows, all from one sample in a study of blood T cell repertoires in COVID-19. Clones were read by immunoSEQ multiplex PCR, and TCRdb kept only the in-frame ones, dropping some. The sample contains 70,000 to 85,000 clones, around 83% of which appear only once. The source material was peripheral blood. Every receptor here comes from an elderly man with active or convalescent COVID-19. The CDR3 runs from the conserved cysteine through the conserved F or W. A D gene is named only where the DNA matches it firmly. Clone size is given for some rows only: seen once, a few or many times, or a class if the clone is expanded.

size	V	D	J	DNA	CDR3
.	TRBV28	.	TRBJ2-1	TGTGCCAGCAGAACTAGCTTCGATTACAATGAGCAGTTCTTC	CASRTSFDYNEQFF
.	TRBV27	.	TRBJ1-5	TGTGCCAGCAGTCCCCGTGGAGCCTATAGCAATCAGCCCCAGCATTTT	CASSPRGAYSNQPQHF
.	TRBV5-1	.	TRBJ1-1	TGCGCCAGCAGCTTGACAGGAGGGCGCACTGAAGCTTTCTTT	CASSLTGGRTEAFF
.	TRBV19	TRBD1	TRBJ1-2	TGTGCCAGTAGTGTTTGGGACAGGGACGTTGGCTACACCTTC	CASSVWDRDVGYTF
.	TRBV19	.	TRBJ1-5	TGTGCCACAAACCGGGGGTATCAGGGTCAGCCCCAGCATTTT	CATNRGYQGQPQHF
once	TRBV7-2	TRBD2	TRBJ2-1	TGTGCCAGCAGCAGAAGACAGCGGGGGGGCCCCTACAATGAGCAGTTCTTC	CASSRRQRGGPYNEQFF
.	TRBV30	TRBD1	TRBJ2-7	TGTGCCTGGGGGACAGGGGGCAGGGGCGAGCAGTACTTC	CAWGTGGRGEQYF
once	TRBV2	.	TRBJ1-1	TGTGCCAGCAGTGATCGGGGGGGAGGAAGGACTGAAGCTTTCTTT	CASSDRGGGRTEAFF
.	TRBV15	.	TRBJ1-4	TGTGCCACCAGCCTCCGGGAGGAAAAACTGTTTTTT	CATSLREEKLFF
.	TRBV7-3	.	TRBJ1-1	TGTGCCAGCAGCTTAGAGGTTCGGGGGGACACTGAAGCTTTCTTT	CASSLEVRGDTEAFF
.	TRBV12-3/TRBV12-4	.	TRBJ1-1	TGTGCCAGCAGTTTATGGGAGTACACTGAAGCTTTCTTT	CASSLWEYTEAFF
.	TRBV18	TRBD2	TRBJ2-7	TGTGCCAGCTCATCGGCGGGAGGTTATGAGCAGTACTTC	CASSSAGGYEQYF
.	TRBV7-2	TRBD2	TRBJ2-4	TGTGCCAGCAGCTTAGCGGGGGGAGGGCAAGGCAAAAACATTCAGTACTTC	CASSLAGGGQGKNIQYF
few	TRBV10-3	TRBD2	TRBJ2-2	TGTGCCATCAGCGTAGACGGGGGGGACACCGGGGAGCTGTTTTTT	CAISVDGGDTGELFF
.	TRBV28	.	TRBJ1-2	TGTGCCAGCAGGCCAAATCAGGGTTACGCCTATGGCTACACCTTC	CASRPNQGYAYGYTF
.	TRBV7-6	.	TRBJ1-1	TGTGCCAGCCGAACAGGGCCGGGCACTGAAGCTTTCTTT	CASRTGPGTEAFF
.	TRBV6-5	TRBD1	TRBJ2-7	TGTGCCAGCAGTAGACAGGGGGGGGGCTCCTACGAGCAGTACTTC	CASSRQGGGSYEQYF
.	TRBV27	TRBD2	TRBJ2-7	TGTGCCAGCAGTGCAAATAGCGGGGGGTCCTACGAGCAGTACTTC	CASSANSGGSYEQYF
few	TRBV7-2	TRBD1	TRBJ2-7	TGTGCCAGCAGCTTAGCGGGACAGGTCTCCTACGAGCAGTACTTC	CASSLAGQVSYEQYF
.	TRBV19	TRBD2	TRBJ2-3	TGTGCCAGTAGTGCGGGACTAGCGGGGGCTACTCGGTTGAATACGCAGTATTTT	CASSAGLAGATRLNTQYF
.	TRBV10-1	TRBD2	TRBJ2-1	TGCGCCAGCAGGGGACTAGCGGACAATGAGCAGTTCTTC	CASRGLADNEQFF
few	TRBV9	.	TRBJ1-1	TGTGCCAGCAGCGTAGGGACAGTGACCACTGAAGCTTTCTTT	CASSVGTVTTEAFF
.	TRBV28	TRBD1	TRBJ1-5	TGTGCCAGCAGCGGACAGGGGAGGGTAAAACCCCAGCATTTT	CASSGQGRVKPQHF
.	TRBV27	.	TRBJ1-1	TGTGCCAGCAGTTTCTCCAGGGGAAAAGGTTTTGTAAACACTGAAGCTTTCTTT	CASSFSRGKGFVNTEAFF
few	TRBV6-1	.	TRBJ2-7	TGTGCCAGCAGTGGACCAGAGATGCGGACAGTGTTCTACGAGCAGTACTTC	CASSGPEMRTVFYEQYF
once	TRBV28	TRBD2	TRBJ2-1	TGTGCCAGCAGCCCCAGAGGACTAGCGGGAGTTCGGTCCTACAATGAGCAGTTCTTC	CASSPRGLAGVRSYNEQFF
.	TRBV6-2/TRBV6-3	TRBD2	TRBJ2-7	TGTGCCAGCAGTTCCCACGGGGAGCGGGGATCCTACGAGCAGTACTTC	CASSSHGERGSYEQYF
.	TRBV5-1	.	TRBJ2-1	TGCGCCAGCAGCTTGTCAATCTACAATGAGCAGTTCTTC	CASSLSIYNEQFF
.	TRBV7-3	TRBD2	TRBJ2-2	TGTGCCAGCAGAAAGACTAGCGGGCAGAACACCGGGGAGCTGTTTTTT	CASRKTSGQNTGELFF
few	TRBV7-3	.	TRBJ1-1	TGTGCCAGCAGCCGACAGCAGAACACTGAAGCTTTCTTT	CASSRQQNTEAFF
once	TRBV5-1	TRBD1	TRBJ1-2	TGCGCCAGCAGCCCGATCGGGACAGGGATCTATGGCTACACCTTC	CASSPIGTGIYGYTF
.	TRBV7-9	TRBD2	TRBJ2-5	TGTGCCAGCAGCGACCCTAGCGGGGGCCAAGAGACCCAGTACTTC	CASSDPSGGQETQYF
.	TRBV4-3	.	TRBJ2-1	TGCGCCAGCAGCCAAGACCTGCAGAACAATGAGCAGTTCTTC	CASSQDLQNNEQFF
.	TRBV12-1	.	TRBJ2-7	TGTGCCAGCAGCTTTGTGGACAGATACGAGCAGTACTTC	CASSFVDRYEQYF
once	TRBV6-5	TRBD1	TRBJ1-2	TGTGCCAGCAGTCTACAGGGGGCAGGCTATGGCTACACCTTC	CASSLQGAGYGYTF
once	TRBV7-8	TRBD2	TRBJ2-1	TGTGCCAGCAGCTTAGTGGGGGGGTACTCCTACAATGAGCAGTTCTTC	CASSLVGGYSYNEQFF
.	TRBV4-1	.	TRBJ1-1	TGCGCCAGCAGCCAAGAATTAGGGACTAACACTGAAGCTTTCTTT	CASSQELGTNTEAFF
.	TRBV28	TRBD1	TRBJ1-2	TGTGCCAGCCTGAATCGAGGACAGGGGAGCTACACCTTC	CASLNRGQGSYTF
.	TRBV19	TRBD2	TRBJ2-7	TGTGCCAGTAGTGTTCCACTAGCGGGAGGCCGCTACGAGCAGTACTTC	CASSVPLAGGRYEQYF
.	TRBV21-1	.	TRBJ2-1	TGTGCCGCCGAGCGGACTAGCGGGTCCTTCCTCTCCTACAATGAGCAGTTCTTC	CAAERTSGSFLSYNEQFF
.	TRBV10-3	.	TRBJ1-1	TGTGCCATCAGTGAGGCCAGTGAGAACACTGAAGCTTTCTTT	CAISEASENTEAFF
.	TRBV12-3/TRBV12-4	.	TRBJ1-1	TGTGCCAGCACCCTCCGTGGGAGCGCTTTCTTT	CASTLRGSAFF
once	TRBV29-1	.	TRBJ2-7	TGCAGCGTTGAGTTTGGACTGGATACCTACGAGCAGTACTTC	CSVEFGLDTYEQYF
.	TRBV2	.	TRBJ2-7	TGTGCCAGCAAACAGGCCTACGAGCAGTACTTC	CASKQAYEQYF
few	TRBV7-2	.	TRBJ2-2	TGTGCCAGCAGCTCCCCTTGGAGATACACCGGGGAGCTGTTTTTT	CASSSPWRYTGELFF
.	TRBV5-1	TRBD1	TRBJ2-5	TGCGCCAGCAGCAGCGGGACAGGGTATGAGACCCAGTACTTC	CASSSGTGYETQYF
.	TRBV5-1	TRBD2	TRBJ2-2	TGCGCCAGCAGCCCGGGACTAGCGGGTGGGGCCGGGGAGCTGTTTTTT	CASSPGLAGGAGELFF
.	TRBV6-5	TRBD2	TRBJ2-7	TGTGCCAGCACCATTAGCGGGAGAGGCCTCTACGAGCAGTACTTC	CASTISGRGLYEQYF
.	TRBV4-2	.	TRBJ2-7	TGTGCCAGCAGCCAAGATCTGCGAGGGAACGAGCAGTACTTC	CASSQDLRGNEQYF
.	TRBV28	TRBD1	TRBJ2-6	TGTGCCAGCAGTACAGGGACAGCCTCTGGGGCCAACGTCCTGACTTTC	CASSTGTASGANVLTF
.	TRBV30	.	TRBJ1-1	TGTGCCCTTACTCAAACTAACACTGAAGCTTTCTTT	CALTQTNTEAFF
.	TRBV30	.	TRBJ1-6	TGTGCCTGGAGGGAGGGTGGGGTACGATCACCCCTCCACTTT	CAWREGGVRSPLHF
.	TRBV20-1	TRBD1	TRBJ2-1	TGCAGTGCTAGTGGACAGGGGTACAATGAGCAGTTCTTC	CSASGQGYNEQFF
few	TRBV18	TRBD1	TRBJ1-1	TGTGCCAGCTCACCTGGACAGGGGATCGGAGCTTTCTTT	CASSPGQGIGAFF